Each of the 26 T cell receptor beta chains below was sequenced from the same sample in a study of T cell repertoires in cytomegalovirus infection. TCRdb re-analysed the reads in MiXCR, keeping a single row per CDR3 protein. Here the sample spans about 250,000 distinct CDR3 sequences, about a sixth being singletons. The sequenced sample was CD8+ T cells from PBMCs. Source of these receptors: a human donor in good health (CMV status not recorded). Some clones in this sample may be carry-over from other donors' samples.

There are a few counts of this clonotype. This rearrangement joins TRBV7-6 to TRBJ2-3; D is unclear. V gave up 2 bases and J gave up 1 base, with 7 bases separating them. In germline, CDR1 is SGHVS, CDR2 FNYEAQ. The CDR3 extends over 14 amino acids. CDR3 sequence (DNA): TGTGCCAGCAGCTTATCTCGGGGCACAGATACGCAGTATTTT. This codes for CASSLSRGTDTQYF.

J is TRBJ2-5 and V is TRBV5-6; D remains unclear. Trimming took off 2 bases at V and 3 bases at J, with 8 bases between the two ends. This CDR3 has 13 residues. Germline V gene sequence: CDR1 SGHDT, CDR2 YYEEEE. CDR3 sequence (DNA): TGTGCCAGCAGCTTAATTGGGAAAGAGACCCAGTACTTC. It is translated as CASSLIGKETQYF.

The gene calls are TRBV7-2 and TRBJ2-1; D ambiguous. The V end was cut by 6 bases, the J end by 0 bases, with 15 bases between. From germline, CDR1 is SGHTA and CDR2 FQGNSA. CDR3 size: 16 residues. The CDR3 sequence is CASRPVRRSSYNEQFF. The CDR3, as DNA: TGTGCCAGCAGACCCGTTAGACGGAGCTCCTACAATGAGCAGTTCTTC.

The sample holds many counts of this clonotype. The chain uses TRBV7-2 and TRBJ2-3, with D unclear. The length of the CDR3 is 12 residues. Trimming cost V 5 bases and J 5 bases, with 8 bases left between them. The germline V gene encodes CDR1 SGHTA and CDR2 FQGNSA. CDR3 bases: TGTGCCAGCAGCCCGACGGGAGATACGCAGTATTTT. It translates to CASSPTGDTQYF. Full variable domain (remainder filled in from reference TRBV7-2 and TRBJ2-3): GAGVSQSPSNKVTEKGKDVELRCDPISGHTALYWYRQSLGQGLEFLIYFQGNSAPDKSGLPSDRFSAERTGGSVSTLTIQRTQQEDSAVYLCASSPTGDTQYFGPGTRLTVL.

The V call is TRBV28, the J call TRBJ2-7; 9 bases agree with TRBD1. The germline V gene encodes CDR1 MDHEN and CDR2 SYDVKM. This CDR3 has 15 amino acids. J gave up 3 bases and V 3 bases, and 6 bases lay outside the gene matches. CDR3 in DNA: TGTGCCAGCAGTTTCGGGGACAGGGAGGACTACGAGCAGTACTTC. Translation gives CASSFGDREDYEQYF.

This clonotype was recorded a few times. The chain recombines TRBV29-1 with TRBJ1-2; D gene unclear. V gave up 8 bases and J gave up 8 bases, with 18 bases separating them. Germline lookup yields CDR1 SQVTM and CDR2 ANQGSEA. The CDR3 runs to 12 residues. The CDR3 here is CSTQDGSGGYTF. CDR3 DNA: TGCAGCACCCAGGACGGGAGTGGCGGCTACACCTTC. The full variable domain, in which reference TRBV29-1 and TRBJ1-2 provide the parts outside the CDR3, is SAVISQKPSRDICQRGTSLTIQCQVDSQVTMMFWYRQQPGQSLTLIATANQGSEATYESGFVIDKFPISRPNLTFSTLTVSNMSPEDSSIYLCSTQDGSGGYTFGSGTRLTVV.

A word on this clonotype: A much larger clone sits a single nucleotide away, making a read error possible. V gene TRBV12-3 or TRBV12-4 combines with J gene TRBJ2-2; 9 bases align to TRBD1. The CDR3 has 17 amino acids. After removal of 7 bases from V and 0 bases from J, the junction contained 9 bases not matched to a gene. The CDR3: CASILIGDRANTGELFF. The CDR3 DNA follows: TGTGCCAGCATCCTCATTGGGGACAGGGCGAACACCGGGGAGCTGTTTTTT.

The chain has TRBV28 and TRBJ1-3; no clear D gene. Trimming left V 5 bases short and J 3 bases short, with 17 bases between. The CDR3 is 16 amino acids. Per germline, CDR1 MDHEN and CDR2 SYDVKM. This CDR3 is CASSDPGGKLGNTIYF. CDR3 in DNA: TGTGCCAGCAGTGACCCGGGCGGGAAGCTTGGAAACACCATATATTTT.

This chain uses TRBV28 with TRBJ2-7; 7 bases match TRBD1. The CDR3 is made up of 14 amino acids. Germline trimming cut 5 bases from V and 5 bases from J; bases unmatched to any gene: 9. Looked up from germline, CDR1 is MDHEN and CDR2 is SYDVKM. DNA of the CDR3: TGTGCCAGCAGTCCAAGAGACAGGGTCGACGAGCAGTACTTC. Protein product: CASSPRDRVDEQYF.

This clonotype was observed at least ten times. The junction departs from germline at one end; a sequencing error may be responsible. The chain joins TRBV7-9 to TRBJ1-2; D is possibly TRBD1 (5 bases). The CDR3 length is 13 residues. Germline CDR1 is SEHNR and CDR2 is FQNEAQ (reference sequence). The CDR3 sequence is CASSPTIGTGDDF. In DNA form, the CDR3 reads TGTGCCAGCAGCCCCACCATTGGGACGGGGGATGACTTC.

The gene calls are TRBV27 and TRBJ2-2; D ambiguous. V lost 0 bases to trimming and J lost 4 bases, with 3 bases between them. The CDR3 loop spans 13 amino acids. The germline gives CDR1 MNHEY, CDR2 SMNVEV (reference sequence). CDR3 loop: CASSLSATGELFF. The CDR3 coding sequence is TGTGCCAGCAGTTTATCAGCCACCGGGGAGCTGTTTTTT.

This clonotype has more than one count but fewer than ten. The rearrangement joins TRBV29-1 to TRBJ1-2; 10 bases are shared with TRBD1. J was trimmed by 3 bases and V by 1 base; bases with no gene match: 5. CDR3 length equals 15 residues. Germline CDR1 reads SQVTM; CDR2 reads ANQGSEA. In DNA, the CDR3 is TGCAGCGTTGAAGGCGGGACAGGGGTGGACTATGGCTACACCTTC. Amino acids: CSVEGGTGVDYGYTF.

Here the CDR3 reads CASKERNYNEQFF. DNA of the CDR3: TGTGCCAGTAAGGAGCGGAACTACAATGAGCAGTTCTTC. The chain carries TRBV5-4 and TRBJ2-1, with D possibly TRBD2 on 5 matching bases. The length of the CDR3 is 13 residues. Germline CDR1 SGHNT, CDR2 YYREEE (reference sequence). V lost 8 bases to trimming and J lost 3 bases, with 12 bases between them.

The chain carries TRBV6-5 and TRBJ2-1; 9 bases fit TRBD1. Germline assignment: CDR1 MNHEY and CDR2 SVGAGI. This CDR3 has 18 amino acids. Germline trimming cut 0 bases from V and 8 bases from J; bases unmatched to any gene: 14. CDR3 coding DNA: TGTGCCAGCAGTTACTCGAGCCTAACCGGGACAGGGATCCATGAGCAGTTCTTC. Translated: CASSYSSLTGTGIHEQFF.

This clonotype came up many times. The chain uses TRBV7-2 and TRBJ1-2, with TRBD1 identical over 7 bases. This CDR3 region has 16 residues. J lost 0 bases, V lost 5 bases, and 9 bases had no gene match. CDR1 is SGHTA, CDR2 FQGNSA, per germline. CDR3 bases: TGTGCCAGCAGCCACAGGGGCAGGGATCCTAACTATGGCTACACCTTC. Translated: CASSHRGRDPNYGYTF.

This clonotype was seen many times. V gene TRBV7-8 combines with J gene TRBJ2-3; TRBD2 agrees at 14 bases. Germline values: CDR1 SGHVS, CDR2 FQNEAQ. CDR3 length equals 17 residues. V gave up 5 bases and J gave up 3 bases; unmatched junction bases: 7. As DNA, the CDR3 is TGTGCCAGCAGCGCTCCGACTAGCGGGGGGGCGACAGATACGCAGTATTTT. As protein: CASSAPTSGGATDTQYF.

Many counts were recorded for this clonotype. The chain couples TRBV4-1 to TRBJ2-1; TRBD2 matches 10 bases. The CDR3 is made up of 15 amino acids. Germline V gives CDR1 MGHRA, CDR2 YSYEKL. V gave up 5 bases and J gave up 3 bases; unmatched junction bases: 4. CDR3 loop: CASSGSSGSYNEQFF. In DNA form, the CDR3 reads TGCGCCAGCAGCGGCTCTAGCGGGAGCTACAATGAGCAGTTCTTC.

This clonotype came up many times. The V call is TRBV7-6, the J call TRBJ2-5, with D hard to call. Germline V gene data show CDR1 as SGHVS and CDR2 as FNYEAQ. The length of the CDR3 is 16 residues. The ends were cut back, 5 bases at V and 2 bases at J, with 18 bases in the middle. The CDR3 loop reads CASSTLNRDPQETQYF. DNA of the CDR3: TGTGCCAGCAGCACTCTGAACCGAGATCCGCAAGAGACCCAGTACTTC.

This clonotype was observed a few times. The CDR3 DNA reads as TGTGCCAGCAGCTTAGGGTGGGAGGGGGTCGCCGACACTGAAGCTTTCTTT. Its protein product is CASSLGWEGVADTEAFF. The chain links TRBV11-2 to TRBJ1-1, with D maybe TRBD1 (6 bases). V was trimmed by 1 base and J by 3 bases, leaving 18 bases between them. The CDR3 has 17 amino acids. Germline V CDR1 and CDR2: SGHAT, FQNNGV.

This clonotype was seen only a few times. The chain has TRBV28 and TRBJ2-5; a weak D match, TRBD2 (6 bases). Germline values: CDR1 MDHEN, CDR2 SYDVKM. The CDR3 has 16 residues. V gave up 11 bases and J gave up 2 bases, with 24 bases separating them. CDR3 sequence reads: CAVVGRGGRPQETQYF. Written as DNA, the CDR3 is TGTGCCGTAGTGGGGCGGGGTGGCAGACCACAAGAGACCCAGTACTTC.

This chain connects TRBV7-9 to TRBJ1-5; 12 nucleotides align to TRBD1. This CDR3 is built from 15 residues. Germline CDR1 reads SEHNR; CDR2 reads FQNEAQ (reference sequence). J gave up 5 bases and V 3 bases, and 2 bases lay outside the gene matches. CDR3: CASSLGTGGHQPQHF. CDR3 DNA sequence: TGTGCCAGCAGCTTGGGGACAGGGGGCCATCAGCCCCAGCATTTT.

This CDR3 reads CASGPRTVSYNEQFF. In nucleotides, the CDR3 is TGTGCCAGCGGGCCGAGGACCGTATCCTACAATGAGCAGTTCTTC. The rearrangement joins TRBV27 to TRBJ2-1, with no clear D. The germline V gene encodes CDR1 MNHEY and CDR2 SMNVEV (reference sequence). V shed 8 bases and J shed 1 base, with 15 bases lying between them. The CDR3 extends over 15 amino acids.

V and J are TRBV7-9 and TRBJ2-7; perhaps D is TRBD1 or TRBD2 (5 bases each). The CDR3 is 13 amino acids. Per germline, CDR1 SEHNR and CDR2 FQNEAQ (reference sequence). V was trimmed by 1 base and J by 5 bases, leaving 9 bases between them. The CDR3 sequence is CASSLVEGNEQYF. CDR3 nucleotide sequence: TGTGCCAGCAGCTTAGTTGAGGGGAACGAGCAGTACTTC. Based on the CDR3 plus reference TRBV7-9 and TRBJ2-7, the full variable domain is DTGVSQNPRHKITKRGQNVTFRCDPISEHNRLYWYRQTLGQGPEFLTYFQNEAQLEKSRLLSDRFSAERPKGSFSTLEIQRTEQGDSAMYLCASSLVEGNEQYFGPGTRLTVT.

V gene TRBV10-3 combines with J gene TRBJ2-2; tentatively, D is TRBD1 (5 bases). The germline V and J ends were trimmed by 2 bases and 1 base, with 8 bases remaining between them. The CDR3 consists of 15 residues. The germline V gene encodes CDR1 ENHRY and CDR2 SYGVKD. CDR3 in amino acids: CAISELGRNTGELFF. The CDR3 DNA is TGTGCCATCAGTGAGCTGGGGCGGAACACCGGGGAGCTGTTTTTT.

This clonotype has just one count. The chain links TRBV7-2 to TRBJ2-3, with 9 positions matching TRBD2. V lost 0 bases and J lost 5; bases outside the gene matches: 6. Germline V gives CDR1 SGHTA, CDR2 FQGNSA. The CDR3 contains 16 residues. CDR3 protein: CASSLAYSGGIDTQYF. DNA for the CDR3: TGTGCCAGCAGCTTAGCATATAGCGGGGGCATAGATACGCAGTATTTT. The whole variable domain, filled in from reference TRBV7-2 and TRBJ2-3, reads GAGVSQSPSNKVTEKGKDVELRCDPISGHTALYWYRQSLGQGLEFLIYFQGNSAPDKSGLPSDRFSAERTGGSVSTLTIQRTQQEDSAVYLCASSLAYSGGIDTQYFGPGTRLTVL.

This chain uses TRBV19 with TRBJ2-1, with 11 bases lining up with TRBD2. This CDR3 has 14 amino acids. Germline trimming cut 6 bases from V and 3 bases from J; bases unmatched to any gene: 1. CDR1 is LNHDA, CDR2 SQIVND, per germline (reference sequence). The CDR3: CASSTSGGYNEQFF. The DNA for the CDR3 is TGTGCCAGTAGCACTAGCGGGGGCTACAATGAGCAGTTCTTC.